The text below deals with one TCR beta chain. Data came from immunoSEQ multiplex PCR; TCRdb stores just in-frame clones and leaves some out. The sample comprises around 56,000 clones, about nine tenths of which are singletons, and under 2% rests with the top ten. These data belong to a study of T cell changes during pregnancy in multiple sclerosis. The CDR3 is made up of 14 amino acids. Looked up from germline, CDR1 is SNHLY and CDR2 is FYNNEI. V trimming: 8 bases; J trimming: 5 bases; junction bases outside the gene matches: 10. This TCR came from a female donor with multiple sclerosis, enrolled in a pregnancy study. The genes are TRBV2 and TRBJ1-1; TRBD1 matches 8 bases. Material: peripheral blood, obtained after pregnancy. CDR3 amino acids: CASGSHRGYTEAFF. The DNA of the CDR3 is TGTGCCAGCGGAAGTCACAGGGGGTATACTGAAGCTTTCTTT.